The source of this TCR beta chain is a study of blood T cells in healthy people across ages. General study points: A roughly linear fall in TCR beta diversity per million T cells was seen with increasing age.

In regard to this clonotype: Its antigen is unidentified. This clone may be a read error of a much larger clone one base away.

The use of a sample-barcoded 5' primer and a J-beta primer mix characterized a second PCR of about 7 to 12 cycles. A template-switch adaptor with 12 random nucleotides tagged each cDNA molecule. TCRdb re-called the 5' RACE reads through MiXCR, storing one row per CDR3 protein. The sample records some 1.6 million distinct CDR3 sequences, about 35% being singletons. CDR3 length: 13 amino acids. V gave up 5 bases and J gave up 6 bases; unmatched junction bases: 6. Germline assignment: CDR1 SGHAT and CDR2 FQNNGV. The specimen was blood. J is TRBJ1-2 and V is TRBV11-2, with 7 bases lining up with TRBD1. The source of this sequence is a woman aged 25 to 39 in good health. The CDR3 DNA is TGTGCCAGCAGCCCCGGGACAGAGCATGGCTACACCTTC. Encoded protein: CASSPGTEHGYTF. Full variable domain (missing parts from reference TRBV11-2 and TRBJ1-2): EAGVAQSPRYKIIEKRQSVAFWCNPISGHATLYWYQQILGQGPKLLIQFQNNGVVDDSQLPKDRFSAERLKGVDSTLKIQPAKLEDSAVYLCASSPGTEHGYTFGSGTRLTVV.